This TCR beta chain derives from a study of blood T cell repertoires in COVID-19. Sequenced by immunoSEQ multiplex PCR; TCRdb stores in-frame clones only, minus some. The table lists approximately 250,000 clones, more than 65% of them singletons. Germline CDR1 reads SGHTA; CDR2 reads FQGNSA. V dropped 2 bases and J dropped 8 bases, with 12 bases sitting between them. The CDR3 runs to 13 residues. Material: peripheral blood. This receptor was taken from a middle-aged woman who had recovered from COVID-19. The chain links TRBV7-2 to TRBJ1-1; D gene unclear. CDR3 DNA: TGTGCCAGCAGCTTATCGGGGAAAAGGGAAGCTTTCTTT. It translates to CASSLSGKREAFF. The full variable domain, its missing parts supplied by reference TRBV7-2 and TRBJ1-1, is GAGVSQSPSNKVTEKGKDVELRCDPISGHTALYWYRQSLGQGLEFLIYFQGNSAPDKSGLPSDRFSAERTGGSVSTLTIQRTQQEDSAVYLCASSLSGKREAFFGQGTRLTVV.